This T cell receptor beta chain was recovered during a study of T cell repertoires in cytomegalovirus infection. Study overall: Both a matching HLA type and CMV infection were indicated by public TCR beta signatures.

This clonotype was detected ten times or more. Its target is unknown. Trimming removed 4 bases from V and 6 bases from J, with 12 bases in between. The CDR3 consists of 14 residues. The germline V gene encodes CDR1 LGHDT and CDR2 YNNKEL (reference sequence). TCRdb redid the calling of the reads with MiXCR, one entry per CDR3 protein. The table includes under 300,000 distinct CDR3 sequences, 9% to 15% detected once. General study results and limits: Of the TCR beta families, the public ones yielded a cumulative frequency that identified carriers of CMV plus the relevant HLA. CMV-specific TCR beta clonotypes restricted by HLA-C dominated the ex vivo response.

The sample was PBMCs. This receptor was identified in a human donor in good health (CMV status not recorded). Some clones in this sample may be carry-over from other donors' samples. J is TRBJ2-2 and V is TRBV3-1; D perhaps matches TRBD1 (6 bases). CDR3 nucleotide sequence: TGTGCCAGCAGCCGCAATCCAGGGGCCGGGGAGCTGTTTTTT. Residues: CASSRNPGAGELFF.